The 26 T cell receptor beta chains below were found in one sample sequenced in a study of control samples from healthy donors and cancer patients. Produced via immunoSEQ multiplex PCR; TCRdb's table is partial and in-frame only. The table lists roughly 120,000 clones, 91% of them singletons. The sequencing sample was made of blood. These receptors were obtained from a woman aged 18-29 years in good health.

The chain combines TRBV28 with TRBJ1-3; D uncertain. The V end lost 2 bases, the J end lost 4 bases, and 9 bases lay between the germline ends. The CDR3 sequence is 14 residues long. Germline V gene data show CDR1 as MDHEN and CDR2 as SYDVKM. The CDR3 loop reads CASSLGRPGNTIYF. CDR3 nucleotides: TGTGCCAGCAGTTTAGGGAGACCAGGAAACACCATATATTTT.

The chain combines TRBV20-1 with TRBJ1-5; D not certain. The V end was cut by 3 bases, the J end by 4 bases, with 7 bases between. The CDR3 runs 12 residues. Germline V CDR1 and CDR2: DFQATT, SNEGSKA (reference sequence). The CDR3 DNA reads TGCAGTGCTAGTTTAGGTAATCAGCCCCAGCATTTT. The encoded protein is CSASLGNQPQHF.

V is TRBV5-1 and J is TRBJ1-5; no reliable D call. This CDR3 contains 13 residues. CDR1 is SGHRS, CDR2 YFSETQ, per germline. Trimming removed 0 bases from V and 4 bases from J, with 5 bases in between. The CDR3 nucleotides are TGCGCCAGCAGCTTGGGGGTGAATCAGCCCCAGCATTTT. Translating it yields CASSLGVNQPQHF.

J is TRBJ2-7 and V is TRBV7-9; D is unclear. Germline CDR1 is SEHNR and CDR2 is FQNEAQ (reference sequence). This CDR3 comprises 13 residues. Trimming took off 5 bases at V and 3 bases at J, with 11 bases between the two ends. The CDR3 region has the DNA TGTGCCAGCAGCCTCGGTCCACTCTACGAGCAGTACTTC. Its translation is CASSLGPLYEQYF.

CDR3 amino acids: CASSQGDRINSPLHF. The DNA of the CDR3 is TGTGCCAGCAGCCAAGGGGATCGAATTAATTCACCCCTCCACTTT. This rearrangement joins TRBV3-1 (or the pseudogene TRBV3-2) to TRBJ1-6, with no clear D. The CDR3 spans 15 residues. The V end was cut by 1 base, the J end by 6 bases, with 10 bases between. The germline CDR1 and CDR2 sequences are LGHDT and YNNKEL (reference sequence).

This clone occurred once. V is TRBV7-2 and J is TRBJ2-2, with D possibly matching TRBD1 (5 bases). The CDR3 is made up of 15 amino acids. V was clipped by 2 bases and J by 1 base, with 8 bases between them. The germline gives CDR1 SGHTA, CDR2 FQGNSA. CDR3 sequence reads: CASSLIQGNTGELFF. The CDR3 DNA follows: TGTGCCAGCAGCTTAATTCAGGGGAACACCGGGGAGCTGTTTTTT. Full variable domain (outside the CDR3, taken from reference TRBV7-2 and TRBJ2-2): GAGVSQSPSNKVTEKGKDVELRCDPISGHTALYWYRQSLGQGLEFLIYFQGNSAPDKSGLPSDRFSAERTGGSVSTLTIQRTQQEDSAVYLCASSLIQGNTGELFFGEGSRLTVL.

V is TRBV7-3 and J is TRBJ1-6, with 7 bases fitting TRBD1. Looked up from germline, CDR1 is SGHTA and CDR2 is FQGTGA. The CDR3 is 14 amino acids. Trimming at V came to 8 bases and at J to 9 bases, leaving 10 bases not matched to a gene. CDR3 bases: TGTGCCAGCCCCCCCAAAGGGGGCGCTTCACCCCTCCACTTT. Protein product: CASPPKGGASPLHF. Together with reference TRBV7-3 and TRBJ1-6, the CDR3 gives the full variable domain: GAGVSQTPSNKVTEKGKYVELRCDPISGHTALYWYRQSLGQGPEFLIYFQGTGAADDSGLPNDRFFAVRPEGSVSTLKIQRTERGDSAVYLCASPPKGGASPLHFGNGTRLTVT.

The genes are TRBV9 and TRBJ2-2; D is possibly TRBD1 (6 bases). Germline loops: CDR1 SGDLS, CDR2 YYNGEE. This CDR3 is built from 15 residues. V gave up 1 base and J gave up 3 bases, with 10 bases separating them. CDR3 DNA: TGTGCCAGCAGCGTATCAGGGGCCTACACCGGGGAGCTGTTTTTT. This gives the protein CASSVSGAYTGELFF.

The gene calls are TRBV6-2 or TRBV6-3 and TRBJ1-4; D possibly corresponds to TRBD1 (5 bases). The CDR3 spans 14 residues. Trimming stripped 5 bases from V and 8 bases from J, with 15 bases between. Per germline, CDR1 MNHEY and CDR2 SVGEGT. The CDR3 nucleotides are TGTGCCAGCAGTATGGGGGACGGCTGGGAAAAACTGTTTTTT. Amino acid sequence: CASSMGDGWEKLFF.

This chain connects TRBV4-3 to TRBJ2-2, with no clear D. Germline CDR1 reads LGHNA; CDR2 reads YSLEER. Trimming pared 4 bases from V and 5 bases from J, leaving 11 bases between. The CDR3 consists of 14 residues. CDR3 in DNA: TGCGCCAGCAGCCCGCAAGAGATTACCGGGGAGCTGTTTTTT. Its translation: CASSPQEITGELFF.

The CDR3 loop reads CASSSDRATGNTIYF. CDR3 DNA sequence: TGTGCCAGCAGTTCGGACAGGGCAACCGGAAACACCATATATTTT. The chain joins TRBV28 to TRBJ1-3; 8 bases agree with TRBD1. Trimming cost V 4 bases and J 4 bases; bases outside gene matches: 6. The CDR3 loop spans 15 amino acids. Germline lookup yields CDR1 MDHEN and CDR2 SYDVKM.

The chain combines TRBV2 with TRBJ1-3; no firm D call. The germline V gene encodes CDR1 SNHLY and CDR2 FYNNEI. Trimming left V 7 bases short and J 0 bases short, with 7 bases between. The CDR3 runs 13 residues. CDR3 DNA: TGTGCCAGCACGCGATCCTCTGGAAACACCATATATTTT. Translation: CASTRSSGNTIYF.

The chain links TRBV7-3 to TRBJ2-1; 9 positions agree with TRBD2. In germline, CDR1 is SGHTA, CDR2 FQGTGA. CDR3 size: 15 residues. V shed 2 bases and J 5 bases; nucleotides not matched to a gene: 4. CDR3 in DNA: TGTGCCAGCAGCTTACAAGCGGGGGGCAACAATGAGCAGTTCTTC. Residues: CASSLQAGGNNEQFF. Looking up the rest from reference TRBV7-3 and TRBJ2-1 gives the full variable domain: GAGVSQTPSNKVTEKGKYVELRCDPISGHTALYWYRQSLGQGPEFLIYFQGTGAADDSGLPNDRFFAVRPEGSVSTLKIQRTERGDSAVYLCASSLQAGGNNEQFFGPGTRLTVL.

V and J are TRBV18 and TRBJ1-6; D unclear. V was trimmed by 2 bases and J by 5 bases, leaving 7 bases between them. This CDR3 is built from 14 residues. CDR1 and CDR2 (germline): KGHSH, LQKENI. The CDR3 loop reads CASSPVGNNSPLHF. The CDR3 nucleotides read TGTGCCAGCTCACCAGTCGGGAATAATTCACCCCTCCACTTT.

The CDR3 region is CASSPDVYGYTF. CDR3 nucleotide sequence: TGTGCCAGCTCACCAGACGTTTATGGCTACACCTTC. The genes are TRBV18 and TRBJ1-2; D remains ambiguous. Deletions cut 2 bases from V and 5 bases from J, with 6 bases between. The germline CDR1 and CDR2 sequences are KGHSH and LQKENI. The CDR3 contains 12 residues.

This chain links TRBV6-2 or TRBV6-3 with TRBJ2-7; D call uncertain. The CDR3 is made up of 15 amino acids. The germline gives CDR1 MNHEY, CDR2 SVGEGT. V was clipped by 0 bases and J by 4 bases, with 13 bases between them. The CDR3, as DNA: TGTGCCAGCAGTTACTCGCCGCGGCGGCTGTACGAGCAGTACTTC. The encoded protein is CASSYSPRRLYEQYF.

V usage is TRBV4-3 and J usage is TRBJ2-7, with D possibly being TRBD2 (6 bases). Germline assignment: CDR1 LGHNA and CDR2 YSLEER. This CDR3 spans 13 amino acids. Trimming removed 3 bases from V and 0 bases from J, with 6 bases in between. CDR3 coding DNA: TGCGCCAGCAGCCACGGGGGCTCCTACGAGCAGTACTTC. Translated: CASSHGGSYEQYF.

The V gene is TRBV5-1, the J gene TRBJ2-2; no clear D. CDR1 SGHRS and CDR2 YFSETQ come from the germline V gene. V lost 4 bases and J 0 bases, leaving 19 bases between the germline ends. The CDR3 contains 18 residues. CDR3 loop: CASSPFPHRGPNTGELFF. CDR3 bases: TGCGCCAGCAGCCCTTTCCCCCACCGAGGCCCGAACACCGGGGAGCTGTTTTTT.

The V call is TRBV6-2 or TRBV6-3, the J call TRBJ2-7; 8 bases map to TRBD2. The J call may be wrong; the DNA end is better matched by TRBJ2-5. The CDR3 length is 16 residues. Germline values: CDR1 MNHEY, CDR2 SVGEGT. The CDR3 loop is CASSSDGTRMAETQYF. CDR3 DNA: TGTGCCAGCAGTTCCGATGGGACTAGGATGGCCGAGACCCAGTACTTC.

The V and J genes are TRBV28 and TRBJ2-2; D is unclear. Deletions cut 6 bases from V and 8 bases from J, with 10 bases between. The V gene's germline CDR1 is MDHEN and CDR2 SYDVKM. This CDR3 spans 12 amino acids. The CDR3 is CASSPRWGELFF. CDR3 in DNA: TGTGCCAGCAGCCCGCGGTGGGGGGAGCTGTTTTTT. Drawing the rest from reference TRBV28 and TRBJ2-2, the complete variable domain is DVKVTQSSRYLVKRTGEKVFLECVQDMDHENMFWYRQDPGLGLRLIYFSYDVKMKEKGDIPEGYSVSREKKERFSLILESASTNQTSMYLCASSPRWGELFFGEGSRLTVL.

The V and J genes are TRBV7-2 and TRBJ2-7, with TRBD2 matching over 10 bases. The CDR3 is 16 amino acids. Germline V CDR1 and CDR2: SGHTA, FQGNSA. The V segment lost 0 bases and the J segment 5 bases; nucleotides outside the gene matches: 7. This chain's CDR3 is CASSLALSGGQDEQYF. DNA for the CDR3: TGTGCCAGCAGCTTAGCGCTTAGCGGGGGGCAGGACGAGCAGTACTTC.

Worth noting for this clone: This specimen includes other DNA sequences encoding the same CDR3. This chain joins TRBV28 and TRBJ1-3; TRBD1 matches at 7 bases. The CDR3 contains 15 residues. Germline lookup yields CDR1 MDHEN and CDR2 SYDVKM. Losses at the gene ends were 6 bases for V and 2 bases for J; bases not matched to a gene: 7. CDR3 in DNA: TGTGCCAGCAGGTCCGACAGGGTTCCTGGAAACACCATATATTTT. It yields the protein CASRSDRVPGNTIYF.

The rearrangement joins TRBV5-1 to TRBJ2-3, with 7 bases matching TRBD2. CDR1 is SGHRS and CDR2 is YFSETQ in the germline V gene. Trimming cost V 6 bases and J 2 bases; bases outside gene matches: 15. This CDR3 is 17 amino acids long. The CDR3 region has the DNA TGCGCCAGCATAGTGTGGCGGGAGCCTAATTCCACAGATACGCAGTATTTT. It encodes CASIVWREPNSTDTQYF.

The V gene is TRBV27, the J gene TRBJ2-6; TRBD2 might be the D (5 bases). The length of the CDR3 is 14 residues. Germline values: CDR1 MNHEY, CDR2 SMNVEV (reference sequence). Trimming took 4 bases from V and 1 from J, leaving 5 bases between them. The DNA for the CDR3 is TGTGCCAGCAGTTCGGGGTCTGGGGCCAACGTCCTGACTTTC. It encodes CASSSGSGANVLTF.

The V call is TRBV7-9, the J call TRBJ2-3; 10 nucleotides line up with TRBD1. Trimming cost V 1 base and J 3 bases; bases outside gene matches: 1. The CDR3 length is 15 residues. Germline V lookup: CDR1 SEHNR, CDR2 FQNEAQ (reference sequence). CDR3 region: CASSLGQGATDTQYF. Written as DNA, the CDR3 is TGTGCCAGCAGCTTAGGACAGGGGGCAACAGATACGCAGTATTTT.

The chain uses TRBV7-2 and TRBJ2-3; 9 bases are a match to TRBD2. The J segment lost 2 bases and the V segment lost 3 bases, leaving 3 bases of the junction unmatched. This CDR3 region has 15 residues. Germline assignment: CDR1 SGHTA and CDR2 FQGNSA. Here the CDR3 reads CASSLASGVTDTQYF. The CDR3 DNA reads as TGTGCCAGCAGCTTGGCTAGCGGGGTCACAGATACGCAGTATTTT.